These T cell receptor beta chains were read from a single sample in a study of blood T cells in healthy people across ages. TCRdb independently ran MiXCR on the 5' RACE reads; one entry per CDR3 protein. The sample holds 850,000 to 1,000,000 distinct CDR3 sequences, 48% seen once. The specimen was blood. The source is a man aged 25 to 40 in good health. CDR3s leave out the opening cysteine and the closing phenylalanine or tryptophan.

>TRBV27
ASSWRQGARNTEAF
>TRBV20-1
SAPPPTGADEQF
>TRBV28
ASSPLARGTQY
>TRBV11-3
ASSLLRGGSYNEQF
>TRBV20-1
SAARATAYNSPLH
>TRBV29-1
SVAEQGYT
>TRBV28
ASSSRPGYT
>TRBV3-1
ASSQEGGLSGANVLT
>TRBV29-1
SVKPPGSWYYGYT
>TRBV7-8
ASSLDGGKGSNQPQH
>TRBV6-2/TRBV6-3
ASGYGAGFTDTQY
>TRBV11-2
ASSSGQEETQY
>TRBV6-1
ASSTPGQGPKNYGYT
>TRBV10-3
AISESETVLAKNIQY
>TRBV24-1
ATSDQDRSTDTQY
>TRBV28
ASSLRTNEKLF
>TRBV7-2
ASSLVVKGQGTDTQY
>TRBV12-3/TRBV12-4
ASRHTDEQY
>TRBV29-1
SVASGARVDTEAF
>TRBV10-3
AIRPDRGNTGELF
>TRBV7-2
ASSPGSGGAAYNEQF
>TRBV4-3
ASSQDRGTDEQF
>TRBV28
ASSPLAGDTADTQY
>TRBV28
ASSAPGTNAYEQY
>TRBV6-2/TRBV6-3
ASRDLKPADGNCGYT
>TRBV7-2
ASSHPGPNEQF
>TRBV7-9
ASSVLGSETQY
>TRBV9
ASSVGGSGPDTQY